This TCR beta chain was observed in a study of cytomegalovirus exposure and HLA in healthy donors. Findings and limits, study-wide: In the analysis, some V segments, TRBV6-2 and TRBV6-3 included, were excluded as indistinguishable. Evidence from a later analysis indicated that most CMV-associated TCR beta chains looked HLA-restricted.

The CDR3 contains 16 residues. Germline CDR1 is LNHDA and CDR2 is SQIVND (reference sequence). The V end was cut by 3 bases, the J end by 0 bases, with 13 bases between. The PCR contained 60 Vbeta and 13 Jbeta primers. Clones were read by immunoSEQ multiplex PCR, and TCRdb kept only the in-frame ones, dropping some. The table records about 73,000 clones, 60% to 75% of them present only once. This clone was observed once. The antigen remains unidentified. These donors, healthy bone marrow donors, were studied. Input material: PBMCs. This rearrangement joins TRBV19 to TRBJ2-3; TRBD2 is a possible D gene (6 bases). This TCR was sampled from a man between 65 and 85 years old in good health and CMV-seronegative. CDR3: CASSIRAGPSTDTQYF. CDR3 in DNA: TGTGCCAGTAGTATCAGGGCGGGACCTAGCACAGATACGCAGTATTTT.